Shown below are 12 T cell receptor beta chains from a single sample sequenced in a study of cytomegalovirus exposure and HLA in healthy donors. Primers included in the PCR were 60 Vbeta and 13 Jbeta primers. Profiled with immunoSEQ multiplex PCR; TCRdb holds only in-frame clones, not every one. The sample contains about 220,000 clones, 60% to 80% of which appear only once. Material for sequencing was PBMCs. The origin of the receptors is a male donor in good health and CMV-seronegative.

The chain couples TRBV30 to TRBJ1-5; 8 bases match TRBD1. This CDR3 spans 15 amino acids. After removal of 7 bases from V and 0 bases from J, the junction contained 8 bases not matched to a gene. CDR1 and CDR2 (germline): GTSNPN, SVGIG (reference sequence). CDR3 coding DNA: TGTGCCTCGGGGCAGGGGGCAAGTAGCAATCAGCCCCAGCATTTT. Protein: CASGQGASSNQPQHF.

The chain employs TRBV5-5 and TRBJ2-1; TRBD1 might be the D (6 bases). V was cut by 2 bases and J by 14 bases, with 14 bases left in between. This CDR3 comprises 12 residues. Germline V gene data show CDR1 as SGHKS and CDR2 as YYEKEE (reference sequence). Here the CDR3 reads CASSFDQGWKFF. CDR3 nucleotides: TGTGCCAGCAGCTTCGATCAGGGGTGGAAGTTCTTC.

The chain has TRBV7-6 and TRBJ2-1, with TRBD2 as a possible D gene (6 bases). The CDR3 extends over 16 amino acids. V dropped 0 bases and J dropped 2 bases, with 11 bases sitting between them. The germline V gene encodes CDR1 SGHVS and CDR2 FNYEAQ. Here the CDR3 reads CASSLASSAPYNEQFF. The CDR3 DNA is TGTGCCAGCAGCTTAGCGTCTAGCGCCCCCTACAATGAGCAGTTCTTC.

The chain carries TRBV14 and TRBJ2-1; 12 bases map to TRBD2. The junction had 3 bases not matched to a gene; V was cut back by 4 bases and J by 5 bases. The length of the CDR3 is 15 residues. Germline values: CDR1 SGHDN, CDR2 FVKESK. The CDR3 sequence is CASSPRLAGDNEQFF. In DNA, the CDR3 is TGTGCCAGCAGCCCCCGACTAGCGGGGGACAATGAGCAGTTCTTC. Together with reference TRBV14 and TRBJ2-1, the CDR3 gives the full variable domain: EAGVTQFPSHSVIEKGQTVTLRCDPISGHDNLYWYRRVMGKEIKFLLHFVKESKQDESGMPNNRFLAERTGGTYSTLKVQPAELEDSGVYFCASSPRLAGDNEQFFGPGTRLTVL.

The chain recombines TRBV5-1 with TRBJ2-7, with 11 bases fitting TRBD2. The CDR3 consists of 15 residues. After removal of 0 bases from V and 5 bases from J, the junction contained 4 bases not matched to a gene. Germline CDR1 and CDR2: SGHRS and YFSETQ. The chain's CDR3 is CASSLASGGPHEQYF. The CDR3, as DNA: TGCGCCAGCAGCTTGGCTAGCGGGGGGCCCCACGAGCAGTACTTC. Drawing the rest from reference TRBV5-1 and TRBJ2-7, the complete variable domain is KAGVTQTPRYLIKTRGQQVTLSCSPISGHRSVSWYQQTPGQGLQFLFEYFSETQRNKGNFPGRFSGRQFSNSRSEMNVSTLELGDSALYLCASSLASGGPHEQYFGPGTRLTVT.

This chain connects TRBV7-8 to TRBJ2-5; the match to TRBD2 covers 9 bases. V dropped 1 base and J dropped 4; count of bases not matched to a gene: 4. CDR1 is SGHVS, CDR2 FQNEAQ, per germline. The CDR3 loop spans 15 amino acids. CDR3 loop: CASSLVAGEGETQYF. CDR3 in DNA: TGTGCCAGCAGCTTAGTAGCGGGAGAGGGAGAGACCCAGTACTTC.

The sample holds one count of this clone. This sequence joins TRBV7-3 and TRBJ1-2, with D possibly matching TRBD1 (6 bases). The CDR3 covers 13 residues. Trimming removed 4 bases from V and 3 bases from J, with 9 bases in between. Germline loops: CDR1 SGHTA, CDR2 FQGTGA. CDR3 nucleotide sequence: TGTGCCAGCAGCTCCGACAGGCACTATGGCTACACCTTC. This encodes CASSSDRHYGYTF.

V gene TRBV18 combines with J gene TRBJ1-1, with 12 bases matching TRBD1. The CDR3 contains 19 residues. Germline V gene data show CDR1 as KGHSH and CDR2 as LQKENI. Trimming removed 4 bases from V and 4 bases from J; junction bases left unmatched: 16. CDR3 protein: CASSLSARGQGALGTEAFF. The CDR3, as DNA: TGTGCCAGCTCACTGTCCGCGCGGGGACAGGGGGCTCTGGGCACTGAAGCTTTCTTT.

The chain links TRBV19 to TRBJ2-2, with TRBD1 identical over 8 bases. The germline V gene encodes CDR1 LNHDA and CDR2 SQIVND (reference sequence). V gave up 5 bases and J gave up 1 base; unmatched junction bases: 3. The CDR3 spans 15 residues. The CDR3 here is CASSGGTGNTGELFF. The CDR3 DNA sequence: TGTGCCAGTAGTGGGGGGACAGGGAACACCGGGGAGCTGTTTTTT.

Only one count was recorded for this clone. V is TRBV30 and J is TRBJ2-2, with D uncertain. V lost 1 base, J lost 6 bases, and 9 bases lay in between. CDR3 length equals 13 residues. Germline V CDR1 and CDR2: GTSNPN, SVGIG (reference sequence). CDR3 bases: TGTGCCTGGAGTGCATGGCAATCCGGGGAGCTGTTTTTT. Protein: CAWSAWQSGELFF.

The chain employs TRBV6-6 and TRBJ2-3, with 9 bases identical to TRBD2. The ends lost 5 bases at V and 5 bases at J; junction bases unmatched: 8. Germline V gene data show CDR1 as MNHNY and CDR2 as SVGAGI (reference sequence). The length of the CDR3 is 15 residues. The CDR3 here is CASSRLADRQDTQYF. Written as DNA, the CDR3 is TGTGCCAGCAGTCGACTAGCGGACCGTCAAGATACGCAGTATTTT.

The chain links TRBV5-4 to TRBJ2-3, with 7 bases aligning to TRBD1. The V and J ends lost 2 bases and 4 bases, in that order; junction bases with no gene match: 4. This CDR3 has 14 amino acids. Germline assignment: CDR1 SGHNT and CDR2 YYREEE (reference sequence). The DNA of the CDR3 is TGTGCCAGCAGCTTACGACAGGGCGCAGATACGCAGTATTTT. Translated: CASSLRQGADTQYF.